Shown below are 26 T cell receptor beta chains from a single sample sequenced in a study of blood T cell repertoires in COVID-19. Profiling relied on immunoSEQ multiplex PCR, and the TCRdb table lists in-frame clones only, not all of them. In the table there are 380,000 or so clones, 89% of which are singletons. The source material was peripheral blood. Receptors were obtained from a man aged 35 to 55 with acute or convalescent COVID-19.

V is TRBV15 and J is TRBJ2-1; no clear D. Germline assignment: CDR1 LNHNV and CDR2 YYDKDF (reference sequence). The V end was cut by 4 bases, the J end by 8 bases, with 12 bases between. The length of the CDR3 is 13 residues. CDR3 sequence reads: CATSISRVYEQFF. The DNA of the CDR3 is TGTGCCACCAGCATTAGTCGGGTCTATGAGCAGTTCTTC.

The chain joins TRBV2 to TRBJ1-4; 8 nucleotides agree with TRBD1. This CDR3 is 15 amino acids long. V gave up 6 bases and J gave up 3 bases; unmatched junction bases: 6. Per the germline V gene, CDR1 is SNHLY and CDR2 is FYNNEI. The CDR3 nucleotides read TGTGCCAGCAGAGGATGGACAGGGTCTAATGAAAAACTGTTTTTT. Amino acids: CASRGWTGSNEKLFF.

This clone appeared a few times. V and J are TRBV15 and TRBJ2-1; the match to TRBD1 covers 7 bases. Trimming took 4 bases from V and 6 from J; bases not matched to a gene: 9. The CDR3 spans 15 residues. Germline CDR1 reads LNHNV; CDR2 reads YYDKDF (reference sequence). CDR3 region: CATSKLRQGGNEQFF. CDR3 bases: TGTGCCACCAGCAAACTAAGACAGGGCGGCAATGAGCAGTTCTTC.

The chain joins TRBV6-2 or TRBV6-3 to TRBJ1-5, with D perhaps matching TRBD1 (6 bases). Germline CDR1 and CDR2: MNHEY and SVGEGT. The CDR3 loop spans 16 amino acids. Trimming shortened V by 5 bases and J by 5 bases, and 19 bases separated the two germline ends. In DNA, the CDR3 is TGTGCCAGCAGTAGTAACAGGGTAGGGTTGTATCAGCCCCAGCATTTT. The encoded protein is CASSSNRVGLYQPQHF.

The V call is TRBV9, the J call TRBJ2-3; 11 bases map to TRBD2. This CDR3 is 16 amino acids long. Losses at the gene ends were 0 bases for V and 9 bases for J; bases not matched to a gene: 9. Germline V lookup: CDR1 SGDLS, CDR2 YYNGEE. Written as DNA, the CDR3 is TGTGCCAGCAGCGTAGCTCTAGCGGGAGGATGGGAGACGCAGTATTTT. It is translated as CASSVALAGGWETQYF.

The chain couples TRBV19 to TRBJ2-6; D gene unclear. The CDR3 extends over 14 amino acids. Between the trimmed V and J ends, which lost 8 bases and 3 bases, there was a span of 11 bases. Germline V CDR1 and CDR2: LNHDA, SQIVND (reference sequence). The CDR3: CASSETYGANVLTF. CDR3 DNA: TGTGCCAGTTCGGAGACGTATGGGGCCAACGTCCTGACTTTC.

In DNA, the CDR3 is TGTGCCAGCAGCCCCTACTCCGGGACTAGCGGGGGGCCTCCGAGAGGTGAGCAGTTCTTC. Protein product: CASSPYSGTSGGPPRGEQFF. The rearrangement uses TRBV4-2 and TRBJ2-1, with 15 bases fitting TRBD2. CDR1 is LGHNA, CDR2 YNFKEQ, per germline. Unmatched junction bases numbered 19, after V lost 4 bases and J lost 9 bases. The CDR3 length is 20 residues.

The V gene is TRBV11-2, the J gene TRBJ2-1; D remains unclear. V gave up 2 bases and J gave up 6 bases, with 8 bases separating them. Germline CDR1 SGHAT, CDR2 FQNNGV. This CDR3 contains 13 residues. The CDR3 nucleotides read TGTGCCAGCAGCTTAATCATTCCCAATGAGCAGTTCTTC. This encodes CASSLIIPNEQFF. Variable domain in full (rest from reference TRBV11-2 and TRBJ2-1): EAGVAQSPRYKIIEKRQSVAFWCNPISGHATLYWYQQILGQGPKLLIQFQNNGVVDDSQLPKDRFSAERLKGVDSTLKIQPAKLEDSAVYLCASSLIIPNEQFFGPGTRLTVL.

In the case of this clone: Within the sample, other DNA sequences also encode this same CDR3. V usage is TRBV9 and J usage is TRBJ1-3; the D gene is possibly TRBD1 (5 bases). Trimming removed 0 bases from V and 1 base from J, with 8 bases in between. The V gene's germline CDR1 is SGDLS and CDR2 YYNGEE. This CDR3 has 15 residues. CDR3 DNA: TGTGCCAGCAGCGTAGGGCAGGGATCTGGAAACACCATATATTTT. Amino acid sequence: CASSVGQGSGNTIYF.

The chain carries TRBV30 and TRBJ2-1, with 10 bases matching TRBD2. The junction had 10 bases not matched to a gene; V was cut back by 4 bases and J by 1 base. CDR1 is GTSNPN and CDR2 is SVGIG in the germline V gene (reference sequence). The CDR3 has 17 residues. CDR3 DNA: TGTGCCTGGACCGACCCTAGCGGGAGTAGGTCCTACAATGAGCAGTTCTTC. Translation: CAWTDPSGSRSYNEQFF.

The chain combines TRBV18 with TRBJ1-5; 7 positions agree with TRBD1. This CDR3 has 15 amino acids. V gave up 4 bases and J gave up 0 bases; unmatched junction bases: 3. Germline CDR1 is KGHSH and CDR2 is LQKENI. The chain's CDR3 is CASSQGQPSNQPQHF. The CDR3 DNA sequence: TGTGCCAGCTCACAGGGACAGCCTAGCAATCAGCCCCAGCATTTT.

The J gene is TRBJ2-5, the V gene TRBV4-3, with D possibly TRBD2 on 5 matching bases. V dropped 2 bases and J dropped 4 bases, with 14 bases sitting between them. Germline loops: CDR1 LGHNA, CDR2 YSLEER. The CDR3 sequence is 15 residues long. In DNA form, the CDR3 reads TGCGCCAGCAGCCAACTCTCTAGAGAGGGAGAGACCCAGTACTTC. Translating gives CASSQLSREGETQYF.

The rearrangement joins TRBV5-8 to TRBJ1-5; no clear D gene. The germline gives CDR1 SGHTS, CDR2 YDEGEE. The CDR3 extends over 15 amino acids. The V end was cut by 0 bases, the J end by 0 bases, with 7 bases between. The CDR3 nucleotides are TGTGCCAGCAGCTTGGGGCGGGATAGCAATCAGCCCCAGCATTTT. It specifies CASSLGRDSNQPQHF.

This clone occurred a few times. The rearrangement uses TRBV5-4 and TRBJ1-2; 7 bases line up with TRBD1. The CDR3 length is 15 residues. V trimming: 3 bases; J trimming: 3 bases; junction bases outside the gene matches: 8. Germline V gives CDR1 SGHNT, CDR2 YYREEE (reference sequence). The CDR3 region has the DNA TGTGCCAGCAGCTCTCCCGGACAGGATTACTATGGCTACACCTTC. Translated, it gives CASSSPGQDYYGYTF.

The gene calls are TRBV7-9 and TRBJ2-3, with a tentative D call TRBD2 (6 bases). Trimming took 5 bases from V and 0 from J, leaving 12 bases between them. Germline V CDR1 and CDR2: SEHNR, FQNEAQ (reference sequence). The CDR3 runs 15 residues. CDR3 in DNA: TGTGCCAGCAGCCCGGCGGGGTCGAGCACAGATACGCAGTATTTT. It is translated as CASSPAGSSTDTQYF. The full variable domain, rest sourced from reference TRBV7-9 and TRBJ2-3, is DTGVSQNPRHKITKRGQNVTFRCDPISEHNRLYWYRQTLGQGPEFLTYFQNEAQLEKSRLLSDRFSAERPKGSFSTLEIQRTEQGDSAMYLCASSPAGSSTDTQYFGPGTRLTVL.

The chain joins TRBV6-1 to TRBJ1-4, with D maybe TRBD1 (5 bases). V lost 3 bases and J 10 bases, leaving 15 bases between the germline ends. The CDR3 length is 14 residues. Germline loops: CDR1 MNHNS, CDR2 SASEGT. CDR3 residues: CASSDRVGWVKLFF. CDR3 coding DNA: TGTGCCAGCAGTGACAGGGTTGGGTGGGTAAAACTGTTTTTT.

The chain combines TRBV27 with TRBJ1-3, with TRBD1 matching 10 bases. The germline V gene has CDR1 MNHEY and CDR2 SMNVEV (reference sequence). The junction had 3 bases not matched to a gene; V was cut back by 0 bases and J by 4 bases. The length of the CDR3 is 16 residues. The CDR3 spells CASSLSGQGIGNTIYF. The DNA of the CDR3 is TGTGCCAGCAGTTTATCGGGACAGGGGATCGGAAACACCATATATTTT.

The chain joins TRBV9 to TRBJ2-3; 7 bases align to TRBD2. CDR1 SGDLS and CDR2 YYNGEE come from the germline V gene. With V trimmed by 0 bases and J by 0 bases, 4 bases remained unmatched. This CDR3 region has 16 residues. CDR3 nucleotide sequence: TGTGCCAGCAGCGTAGACTCGGGAGGCAGCACAGATACGCAGTATTTT. Translation gives CASSVDSGGSTDTQYF.

V usage is TRBV6-2 or TRBV6-3 and J usage is TRBJ1-2; no firm D call. Trimming pared 0 bases from V and 7 bases from J, leaving 9 bases between. CDR3 length equals 13 residues. The germline V gene encodes CDR1 MNHEY and CDR2 SVGEGT. The CDR3 loop reads CASSYSGSVGYTF. The CDR3 nucleotides are TGTGCCAGCAGTTACTCGGGCTCGGTTGGCTACACCTTC.

This rearrangement joins TRBV4-1 to TRBJ1-6; TRBD1 aligns across 7 bases. Per the germline V gene, CDR1 is MGHRA and CDR2 is YSYEKL. V was clipped by 5 bases and J by 6 bases; unmatched bases: 7. This CDR3 is built from 15 residues. The CDR3 DNA reads TGCGCCAGCAGCGAAGGACAGGTCCTTAATTCACCCCTCCACTTT. Translating gives CASSEGQVLNSPLHF.

This clone was seen just once. V is TRBV7-2 and J is TRBJ1-1, with 7 bases lining up with TRBD1. Germline assignment: CDR1 SGHTA and CDR2 FQGNSA. V was pared by 5 bases and J by 3 bases, with 9 bases of the junction left unmatched. The CDR3 length is 15 residues. The CDR3 DNA sequence: TGTGCCAGCAGCGAAGACAGGGAAAGGGACACTGAAGCTTTCTTT. It translates to CASSEDRERDTEAFF.

The chain has TRBV28 and TRBJ1-4; possible D gene TRBD1, 5 bases. Germline loops: CDR1 MDHEN, CDR2 SYDVKM. With 7 bases removed from V and 6 bases from J, the gap between germline ends came to 18 bases. The CDR3 is 15 amino acids. CDR3 sequence (DNA): TGTGCCAGCACCCTCGCCCTGGGACTTGATGAAAAACTGTTTTTT. It yields the protein CASTLALGLDEKLFF.

This clone was counted between two and nine times. As DNA, the CDR3 is TGTGCCAGTGCCGGGATCCCAATCTACAATGAGCAGTTCTTC. Protein sequence: CASAGIPIYNEQFF. The V gene is TRBV6-5, the J gene TRBJ2-1; a weak D match, TRBD2 (5 bases). This CDR3 has 14 amino acids. Germline CDR1 MNHEY, CDR2 SVGAGI. The V gene lost 9 bases and the J gene lost 3 bases, with 15 bases spanning the gap.

The chain combines TRBV18 with TRBJ2-5, with D maybe TRBD1 (6 bases). This CDR3 has 14 residues. Trimming removed 8 bases at V and 1 base at J, with 14 bases between. Germline CDR1 KGHSH, CDR2 LQKENI. The DNA for the CDR3 is TGTGCCAGCGTTACAGGGCGACTCCAAGAGACCCAGTACTTC. Protein sequence: CASVTGRLQETQYF.

V gene TRBV10-3 combines with J gene TRBJ2-1; 13 bases match TRBD2. Trimming removed 7 bases from V and 2 bases from J; junction bases left unmatched: 8. The CDR3 sequence is 17 residues long. The germline V gene encodes CDR1 ENHRY and CDR2 SYGVKD. The CDR3 region is CAITPSGTSGTYNEQFF. In DNA form, the CDR3 reads TGTGCCATCACCCCATCCGGGACTAGCGGGACCTACAATGAGCAGTTCTTC.

The genes are TRBV7-3 and TRBJ1-1; D perhaps matches TRBD1 (6 bases). This CDR3 contains 13 residues. V shed 0 bases and J shed 5 bases, with 7 bases lying between them. The germline gives CDR1 SGHTA, CDR2 FQGTGA. The CDR3 sequence is CASSLTRGTEAFF. The CDR3 DNA is TGTGCCAGCAGCTTAACCAGGGGAACTGAAGCTTTCTTT.